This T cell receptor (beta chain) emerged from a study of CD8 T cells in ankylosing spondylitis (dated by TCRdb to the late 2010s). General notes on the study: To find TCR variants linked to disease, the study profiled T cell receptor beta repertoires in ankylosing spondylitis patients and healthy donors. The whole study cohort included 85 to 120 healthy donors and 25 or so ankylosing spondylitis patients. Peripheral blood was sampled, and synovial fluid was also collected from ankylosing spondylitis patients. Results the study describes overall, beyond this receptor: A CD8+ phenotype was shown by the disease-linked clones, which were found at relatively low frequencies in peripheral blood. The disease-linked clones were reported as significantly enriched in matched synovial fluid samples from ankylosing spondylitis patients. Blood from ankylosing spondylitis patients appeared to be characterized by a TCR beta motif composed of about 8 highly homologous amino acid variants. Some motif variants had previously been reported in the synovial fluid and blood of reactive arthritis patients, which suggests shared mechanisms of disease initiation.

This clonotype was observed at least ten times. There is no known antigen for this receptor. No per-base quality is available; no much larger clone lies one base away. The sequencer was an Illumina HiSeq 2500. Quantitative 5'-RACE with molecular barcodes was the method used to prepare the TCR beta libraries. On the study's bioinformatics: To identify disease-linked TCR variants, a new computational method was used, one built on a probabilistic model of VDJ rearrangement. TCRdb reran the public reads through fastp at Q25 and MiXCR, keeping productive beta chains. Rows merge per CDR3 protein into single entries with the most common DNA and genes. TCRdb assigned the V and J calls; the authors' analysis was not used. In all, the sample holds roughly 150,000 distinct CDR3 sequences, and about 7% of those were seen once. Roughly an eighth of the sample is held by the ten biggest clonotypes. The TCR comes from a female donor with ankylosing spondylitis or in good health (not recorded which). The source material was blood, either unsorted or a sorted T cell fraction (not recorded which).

The CDR3 region has the sequence CASRPTTGTGELFF. The DNA sequence is given as TGTGCCAGCAGACCTACGACGGGGACCGGGGAGCTGTTTTTT. The V and J segments used are TRBV5-6 and TRBJ2-2; a weak D assignment points to TRBD2 (5 bases agree). The cysteine opens and the phenylalanine closes a CDR3 of 14 amino acids. This entry keeps only the CDR3 DNA: 42 bases, framed from base 1. The junction shows trimming of 5 bases on V and 5 bases on J, plus 13 bases between the germline ends. The germline V gene provides CDR1 SGHDT and CDR2 YYEEEE. Here the CDR3 is joined to the reference TRBV5-6 and TRBJ2-2 genes, and the full variable domain is: DAGVTQSPTHLIKTRGQQVTLRCSPKSGHDTVSWYQQALGQGPQFIFQYYEEEERQRGNFPDRFSGHQFPNYSSELNVNALLLGDSALYLCASRPTTGTGELFFGEGSRLTVL.